Presented here are 15 T cell receptor beta chains from one specimen sequenced in a study of cytomegalovirus exposure and HLA in healthy donors. Primers included in the PCR were 60 Vbeta and 13 Jbeta primers. Sequencing used immunoSEQ multiplex PCR; TCRdb keeps in-frame clones, though not all of them. The sample carries about 190,000 clones, over 75% recorded once. Sequences were obtained from PBMCs. The origin of the receptors is a man aged 35 to 55 in good health and CMV-seropositive.

The chain couples TRBV19 to TRBJ1-1; D is undetermined. The CDR3 extends over 14 amino acids. V shed 1 base and J shed 4 bases, with 10 bases lying between them. Per germline, CDR1 LNHDA and CDR2 SQIVND (reference sequence). The CDR3 nucleotides are TGTGCCAGTAGTATAGGGTCGGGGTTCACTGAAGCTTTCTTT. Translating gives CASSIGSGFTEAFF.

The chain employs TRBV25-1 and TRBJ2-1; D is perhaps TRBD1 (5 bases). V was pared by 0 bases and J by 5 bases, with 8 bases between. The CDR3 sequence is 14 residues long. Germline CDR1 MGHDK, CDR2 SYGVNS. This CDR3 is CASSEYRDNNEQFF. CDR3 in DNA: TGTGCCAGCAGTGAATACAGGGATAACAATGAGCAGTTCTTC.

This clone was seen just once. The genes are TRBV6-4 and TRBJ2-2; 10 positions agree with TRBD1. CDR3 length: 15 amino acids. V shed 6 bases, J shed 7 bases, and the junction held 8 bases outside the gene matches. Germline V gives CDR1 MRHNA, CDR2 SNTAGT. CDR3 sequence reads: CASRAGTGEVGELFF. The CDR3 DNA reads as TGTGCCAGCAGAGCCGGGACAGGGGAAGTCGGGGAGCTGTTTTTT.

The chain carries TRBV5-6 and TRBJ1-5, with 10 bases matching TRBD1. The CDR3 contains 15 residues. Per germline, CDR1 SGHDT and CDR2 YYEEEE. The trim removed 4 bases at V and 7 bases at J, leaving 8 bases unmatched. This CDR3 reads CASSDAGTGEQPQHF. CDR3 sequence (DNA): TGTGCCAGCAGCGACGCCGGGACAGGGGAACAGCCCCAGCATTTT.

The chain carries TRBV7-8 and TRBJ2-1; TRBD2 matches 10 bases. Germline V CDR1 and CDR2: SGHVS, FQNEAQ. V trimming: 2 bases; J trimming: 7 bases; junction bases outside the gene matches: 5. This CDR3 is built from 15 residues. The CDR3 sequence is CASSLWASGGNEQFF. DNA of the CDR3: TGTGCCAGCAGCTTATGGGCTAGCGGGGGTAATGAGCAGTTCTTC.

The chain has TRBV9 and TRBJ2-7; 8 bases are a match to TRBD1. CDR1 and CDR2 from the germline V gene are SGDLS and YYNGEE. CDR3 length equals 14 residues. J was trimmed by 6 bases and V by 0 bases; bases with no gene match: 5. CDR3 DNA sequence: TGTGCCAGCAGCGTAGATCAGGGGGCGATCGAGCAGTACTTC. This gives the protein CASSVDQGAIEQYF.

This sequence joins TRBV15 and TRBJ1-6; D is unclear. The length of the CDR3 is 14 residues. Germline V gene lookup returns CDR1 LNHNV and CDR2 YYDKDF (reference sequence). The V gene lost 8 bases and the J gene lost 6 bases, with 14 bases spanning the gap. CDR3 sequence (DNA): TGTGCCACCCGGGAAGGACTTTCTAATTCACCCCTCCACTTT. It translates to CATREGLSNSPLHF.

The V gene is TRBV6-6, the J gene TRBJ1-1; D is unresolved. The germline V gene has CDR1 MNHNY and CDR2 SVGAGI (reference sequence). The CDR3 runs to 13 residues. The V end lost 10 bases, the J end lost 1 base, and 13 bases lay between the germline ends. The CDR3 here is CATSRRGNTEAFF. CDR3 sequence (DNA): TGTGCCACCTCCCGTCGAGGGAACACTGAAGCTTTCTTT.

V usage is TRBV4-2 and J usage is TRBJ2-1; TRBD1 might be the D (6 bases). The CDR3 has 13 residues. Germline V lookup: CDR1 LGHNA, CDR2 YNFKEQ. V was clipped by 1 base and J by 5 bases, with 6 bases between them. This CDR3 reads CASSQGGHNEQFF. The CDR3 bases are TGTGCCAGCAGCCAAGGGGGGCACAATGAGCAGTTCTTC.

This rearrangement joins TRBV2 to TRBJ1-3, with a possible D match to TRBD1 (5 bases). The germline gives CDR1 SNHLY, CDR2 FYNNEI. V was shortened by 6 bases and J by 5 bases, with 11 bases between the two germline ends. This CDR3 is built from 13 residues. CDR3 residues: CASSLDSRNTIYF. The DNA of the CDR3 is TGTGCCAGCAGCCTTGACAGTAGAAACACCATATATTTT.

The gene calls are TRBV27 and TRBJ2-5, with D maybe TRBD2 (5 bases). CDR3 length: 13 amino acids. The V and J ends lost 6 bases and 9 bases respectively, with 17 bases between them. Germline CDR1 and CDR2: MNHEY and SMNVEV (reference sequence). The DNA of the CDR3 is TGTGCCAGCAGCCCCGGACTGGAACTAGCCCAGTACTTC. Translation: CASSPGLELAQYF.

This chain links TRBV2 with TRBJ2-7; TRBD2 matches at 9 bases. Trimming cost V 6 bases and J 1 base; bases outside gene matches: 4. Germline V gene sequence: CDR1 SNHLY, CDR2 FYNNEI. The CDR3 extends over 14 amino acids. In DNA form, the CDR3 reads TGTGCCAGCAGCTTAGCGGGGGATTCCTACGAGCAGTACTTC. Encoded protein: CASSLAGDSYEQYF. Using reference TRBV2 and TRBJ2-7 for the parts outside the CDR3, the full variable domain is EPEVTQTPSHQVTQMGQEVILRCVPISNHLYFYWYRQILGQKVEFLVSFYNNEISEKSEIFDDQFSVERPDGSNFTLKIRSTKLEDSAMYFCASSLAGDSYEQYFGPGTRLTVT.

The chain has TRBV30 and TRBJ2-2; 12 bases match TRBD2. In germline, CDR1 is GTSNPN, CDR2 SVGIG (reference sequence). The CDR3 totals 14 residues. The ends lost 8 bases at V and 5 bases at J; junction bases unmatched: 6. The CDR3 loop is CAGLAGGPTGELFF. The CDR3 nucleotides read TGTGCCGGCCTAGCGGGGGGGCCTACCGGGGAGCTGTTTTTT.

This clone has just one count. The chain uses TRBV11-2 and TRBJ2-1; a weak D match, TRBD1 (5 bases). The CDR3 runs 16 residues. The germline V and J ends were trimmed by 6 bases and 1 base, with 16 bases remaining between them. From germline, CDR1 is SGHAT and CDR2 FQNNGV. The CDR3 sequence is CASRGIRELSYNEQFF. CDR3 sequence (DNA): TGTGCCAGCAGGGGGATCAGGGAACTATCCTACAATGAGCAGTTCTTC.

The chain couples TRBV6-1 to TRBJ1-4, with D unclear. Germline CDR1 MNHNS, CDR2 SASEGT. This CDR3 has 14 residues. The V end was cut by 6 bases, the J end by 3 bases, with 11 bases between. CDR3 nucleotide sequence: TGTGCCAGCAGGGGTGAGGTGCCTAATGAAAAACTGTTTTTT. Its protein is CASRGEVPNEKLFF.